Below are 31 T cell receptor beta chains sequenced from a single sample in a study of shared clonotypes between healthy human individuals. Produced via immunoSEQ multiplex PCR; TCRdb's table is partial and in-frame only. The sample includes about 1,900,000 clones, less than 95% of them seen just once. Positively selected for CCR7, the CD45RO-negative cells used as naive CD8 cells excluded terminally differentiated effector memory CD45RA+ cells. The specimen was naive CD8+ T cells sorted from blood. All receptors come from a young man in good health.

V is TRBV7-9 and J is TRBJ2-1; 7 bases are a match to TRBD2. The CDR3 spans 16 residues. Per the germline V gene, CDR1 is SEHNR and CDR2 is FQNEAQ (reference sequence). The ends lost 2 bases at V and 3 bases at J; junction bases unmatched: 7. The CDR3 DNA follows: TGTGCCAGCAGCTTAATGGTAGCGGGCATCTACAATGAGCAGTTCTTC. Translating it yields CASSLMVAGIYNEQFF.

The gene calls are TRBV27 and TRBJ2-1; TRBD2 matches 10 bases. The CDR3 length is 16 residues. Per the germline V gene, CDR1 is MNHEY and CDR2 is SMNVEV (reference sequence). V lost 6 bases and J lost 8; bases outside the gene matches: 13. CDR3 protein: CASSLRGAGGPYEQFF. As DNA, the CDR3 is TGTGCCAGCAGCCTTAGGGGAGCGGGAGGGCCATATGAGCAGTTCTTC.

The rearrangement uses TRBV4-3 and TRBJ1-2; TRBD1 agrees at 8 bases. The J segment lost 7 bases and the V segment lost 2 bases, leaving 6 bases of the junction unmatched. The CDR3 totals 14 residues. The germline gives CDR1 LGHNA, CDR2 YSLEER. In DNA form, the CDR3 reads TGCGCCAGCAGCCAAAGCCCAGGGGGCGTTGGCTACACCTTC. Encoded protein: CASSQSPGGVGYTF.

This chain links TRBV11-1 with TRBJ2-1, with 9 positions matching TRBD2. The CDR3 sequence is 14 residues long. The germline CDR1 and CDR2 sequences are SGHAT and FQDESV (reference sequence). V shed 2 bases and J 10 bases; nucleotides not matched to a gene: 6. The CDR3 reads CASSLWGGLAEQFF. The CDR3 DNA reads as TGTGCCAGCAGCTTATGGGGGGGACTAGCAGAGCAGTTCTTC.

The chain links TRBV19 to TRBJ2-1; tentatively, D is TRBD2 (6 bases). There are 12 residues in the CDR3. Trimming pared 7 bases from V and 4 bases from J, leaving 8 bases between. CDR1 LNHDA and CDR2 SQIVND come from the germline V gene (reference sequence). The CDR3 DNA reads as TGTGCCAGTATGGACTATTACAATGAGCAGTTCTTC. Amino acids: CASMDYYNEQFF.

The CDR3 DNA follows: TGTGCCAGCAACATAGCGGGGGATTCCTACGAGCAGTACTTC. Its protein product is CASNIAGDSYEQYF. The rearrangement links TRBV2 to TRBJ2-7; 9 nucleotides match TRBD2. Germline values: CDR1 SNHLY, CDR2 FYNNEI. V lost 7 bases to trimming and J lost 1 base; unmatched junction nucleotides: 5. The CDR3 covers 14 residues.

The chain uses TRBV9 and TRBJ2-7, with D possibly being TRBD2 (6 bases). Germline V CDR1 and CDR2: SGDLS, YYNGEE. Trimming stripped 0 bases from V and 5 bases from J, with 12 bases between. The length of the CDR3 is 14 residues. As DNA, the CDR3 is TGTGCCAGCAGCGTAGGGGCTAGCGACCACGAGCAGTACTTC. Translating gives CASSVGASDHEQYF.

CDR3 DNA sequence: TGTGCCAGCAGCCCCTCCCTGCATCAGCCCCAGCATTTT. As protein: CASSPSLHQPQHF. V is TRBV7-2 and J is TRBJ1-5; no clear D gene. Germline loops: CDR1 SGHTA, CDR2 FQGNSA. The CDR3 contains 13 residues. Trimming left V 5 bases short and J 5 bases short, with 10 bases between.

This chain uses TRBV27 with TRBJ2-2, with no clear D. CDR3 size: 15 residues. From germline, CDR1 is MNHEY and CDR2 SMNVEV (reference sequence). Trimming stripped 3 bases from V and 6 bases from J, with 14 bases between. The CDR3 spells CASSFVGFLPGELFF. The CDR3, as DNA: TGTGCCAGCAGTTTCGTAGGGTTTCTGCCCGGGGAGCTGTTTTTT.

The chain employs TRBV7-9 and TRBJ2-7; TRBD1 aligns across 9 bases. The CDR3 is made up of 15 amino acids. Germline CDR1 reads SEHNR; CDR2 reads FQNEAQ (reference sequence). V shed 1 base and J 6 bases; nucleotides not matched to a gene: 7. CDR3 nucleotide sequence: TGTGCCAGCAGCTTAGGAACCGGGACAGGGCCCGAGCAGTACTTC. It encodes CASSLGTGTGPEQYF.

The chain carries TRBV7-9 and TRBJ2-7; 8 nucleotides align to TRBD1. Germline CDR1 and CDR2: SEHNR and FQNEAQ (reference sequence). V lost 7 bases, J lost 5 bases, and 10 bases stayed unmatched. This CDR3 region has 14 residues. The CDR3 region is CASMPAGGRNEQYF. The CDR3 DNA sequence: TGTGCCAGCATGCCGGCAGGGGGCAGGAACGAGCAGTACTTC.

The V gene is TRBV19, the J gene TRBJ1-1, with D possibly TRBD1 on 5 matching bases. Germline-derived CDR1 and CDR2 are LNHDA and SQIVND (reference sequence). This CDR3 spans 14 amino acids. V was cut by 3 bases and J by 6 bases, with 14 bases left in between. CDR3 sequence: CASSILSGMAEAFF. DNA of the CDR3: TGTGCCAGTAGTATTCTCTCAGGGATGGCTGAAGCTTTCTTT.

This chain links TRBV19 with TRBJ1-6, with 9 bases lining up with TRBD1. In germline, CDR1 is LNHDA, CDR2 SQIVND (reference sequence). The J segment lost 10 bases and the V segment lost 6 bases, leaving 10 bases of the junction unmatched. The length of the CDR3 is 15 residues. In DNA, the CDR3 is TGTGCCAGTAGCCCAATACAGGGGGCCTTGTCACCCCTCCACTTT. It is translated as CASSPIQGALSPLHF.

The chain couples TRBV6-6 to TRBJ2-5; the D gene is possibly TRBD1 (5 bases). Germline assignment: CDR1 MNHNY and CDR2 SVGAGI (reference sequence). The CDR3 has 12 amino acids. V lost 7 bases to trimming and J lost 3 bases, with 9 bases between them. CDR3 DNA sequence: TGTGCCAGCATGACAGTAGAAGAGACCCAGTACTTC. This sequence encodes CASMTVEETQYF.

The chain carries TRBV11-2 and TRBJ2-7; D unclear. Trimming removed 6 bases from V and 3 bases from J, with 12 bases in between. The germline V gene encodes CDR1 SGHAT and CDR2 FQNNGV. The CDR3 consists of 13 residues. CDR3 sequence (DNA): TGTGCCAGCAGATCCGGGCCGCACTACGAGCAGTACTTC. It codes for CASRSGPHYEQYF.

To note about this clone: Other DNA variants within this sample encode the same CDR3. The chain combines TRBV6-5 with TRBJ2-7, with 8 nucleotides matching TRBD1. Germline V CDR1 and CDR2: MNHEY, SVGAGI. Trimming removed 5 bases from V and 2 bases from J; junction bases left unmatched: 5. There are 14 residues in the CDR3. The CDR3 region is CASSPTGETYEQYF. CDR3 DNA: TGTGCCAGCAGTCCGACAGGGGAGACCTACGAGCAGTACTTC.

This clone was counted once. The chain recombines TRBV9 with TRBJ1-1; unclear D gene. The CDR3 length is 15 residues. Germline lookup yields CDR1 SGDLS and CDR2 YYNGEE. V lost 0 bases to trimming and J lost 3 bases, with 12 bases between them. Written as DNA, the CDR3 is TGTGCCAGCAGCGTAGCGGCGGGCTGGGACACTGAAGCTTTCTTT. Protein: CASSVAAGWDTEAFF.

This clone was recorded only once. The genes are TRBV25-1 and TRBJ2-5; 10 bases line up with TRBD1. Germline loops: CDR1 MGHDK, CDR2 SYGVNS. J lost 2 bases, V lost 6 bases, and 6 bases had no gene match. This CDR3 is 15 amino acids long. The chain's CDR3 is CASRPGQGTQETQYF. The DNA for the CDR3 is TGTGCCAGCAGGCCGGGACAGGGGACTCAAGAGACCCAGTACTTC.

V is TRBV5-6 and J is TRBJ2-7; D is unclear. Germline CDR1 is SGHDT and CDR2 is YYEEEE. Trimming cost V 0 bases and J 3 bases, with 7 bases left between them. CDR3 length: 13 residues. CDR3 sequence (DNA): TGTGCCAGCAGCTTGGGCAGTCTCTACGAGCAGTACTTC. It codes for CASSLGSLYEQYF.

J is TRBJ2-2 and V is TRBV18; D may be TRBD2 (5 bases). The CDR3 is made up of 17 amino acids. Germline V gives CDR1 KGHSH, CDR2 LQKENI. The V end was cut by 0 bases, the J end by 2 bases, with 13 bases between. CDR3 bases: TGTGCCAGCTCACCACCGTCTCTCCTAGCTAACACCGGGGAGCTGTTTTTT. The encoded protein is CASSPPSLLANTGELFF.

CDR3 sequence (DNA): TGTGCCACCAGCAGGTTCACAAGCGGGGAAGATACGCAGTATTTT. Protein sequence: CATSRFTSGEDTQYF. The chain combines TRBV15 with TRBJ2-3; 7 bases fit TRBD2. With V trimmed by 3 bases and J by 5 bases, 8 bases remained unmatched. Germline assignment: CDR1 LNHNV and CDR2 YYDKDF (reference sequence). The CDR3 consists of 15 residues.

The genes are TRBV27 and TRBJ1-1, with no clear D. This CDR3 has 13 amino acids. Trimming removed 2 bases at V and 1 base at J, with 5 bases between. Looked up from germline, CDR1 is MNHEY and CDR2 is SMNVEV (reference sequence). Here the CDR3 DNA reads TGTGCCAGCAGTTTACGAGAGAACACTGAAGCTTTCTTT. Translation: CASSLRENTEAFF.

The chain uses TRBV7-6 and TRBJ1-6; D unresolved. V dropped 3 bases and J dropped 7 bases, with 25 bases sitting between them. CDR3 size: 19 residues. Germline values: CDR1 SGHVS, CDR2 FNYEAQ. As DNA, the CDR3 is TGTGCCAGCAGCTTCAACACCCCAGAGGACCCGAAAGGGAATTCACCCCTCCACTTT. This sequence encodes CASSFNTPEDPKGNSPLHF.

V usage is TRBV11-2 and J usage is TRBJ2-1; no reliable D call. The CDR3 runs 15 residues. V gave up 4 bases and J gave up 0 bases, with 10 bases separating them. In germline, CDR1 is SGHAT, CDR2 FQNNGV. CDR3 in amino acids: CASSSEFSSYNEQFF. In DNA form, the CDR3 reads TGTGCCAGCAGCTCCGAATTTAGCTCCTACAATGAGCAGTTCTTC.

The genes are TRBV7-6 and TRBJ1-1; D perhaps matches TRBD1 (5 bases). Deletions cut 0 bases from V and 2 bases from J, with 22 bases between. Per germline, CDR1 SGHVS and CDR2 FNYEAQ. This CDR3 is 19 amino acids long. The CDR3 is CASSLAPLTEGLGNTEAFF. In nucleotides, the CDR3 is TGTGCCAGCAGCTTAGCGCCCCTTACCGAGGGGCTCGGAAACACTGAAGCTTTCTTT.

The table lists this clone with a few counts. The gene calls are TRBV30 and TRBJ1-6, with D possibly TRBD1 on 5 matching bases. The germline gives CDR1 GTSNPN, CDR2 SVGIG (reference sequence). The ends were cut back, 3 bases at V and 7 bases at J, with 16 bases in the middle. This CDR3 comprises 15 residues. The chain's CDR3 is CAWSRDGSQNSPLHF. CDR3 DNA sequence: TGTGCCTGGAGCAGGGACGGTTCTCAGAATTCACCCCTCCACTTT.

The rearrangement uses TRBV7-9 and TRBJ2-5; D could derive from TRBD1 or TRBD2 (6 bases each). Germline CDR1 and CDR2: SEHNR and FQNEAQ (reference sequence). The length of the CDR3 is 14 residues. V lost 1 base and J lost 5, with 11 bases in between. The CDR3 protein is CASSLERGLETQYF. CDR3 sequence (DNA): TGTGCCAGCAGCTTAGAACGGGGGCTCGAGACCCAGTACTTC.

The gene calls are TRBV19 and TRBJ1-5; perhaps TRBD1 as D (6 bases). The CDR3 has 16 amino acids. Trimming took 9 bases from V and 0 from J, leaving 18 bases between them. Per germline, CDR1 LNHDA and CDR2 SQIVND (reference sequence). CDR3: CASRQAFDNSNQPQHF. As DNA, the CDR3 is TGTGCCAGCAGACAGGCGTTTGATAATAGCAATCAGCCCCAGCATTTT.

The chain is built from TRBV28 and TRBJ2-7; 9 positions agree with TRBD1. V lost 6 bases and J lost 3; bases outside the gene matches: 9. The CDR3 runs 15 residues. In germline, CDR1 is MDHEN, CDR2 SYDVKM. CDR3 amino acids: CASRTGGGFIYEQYF. As DNA, the CDR3 is TGTGCCAGCAGAACAGGGGGCGGCTTCATCTACGAGCAGTACTTC. The whole variable domain, filled in from reference TRBV28 and TRBJ2-7, reads DVKVTQSSRYLVKRTGEKVFLECVQDMDHENMFWYRQDPGLGLRLIYFSYDVKMKEKGDIPEGYSVSREKKERFSLILESASTNQTSMYLCASRTGGGFIYEQYFGPGTRLTVT.

The genes are TRBV12-2 and TRBJ1-1; no DNA check was done on the table's D call, TRBD1. TRBV12-2 is given as a pseudogene. This CDR3 contains 15 residues. The CDR3 is CASRSRDRWNTEAFF. CDR3 coding DNA: TGTGCAAGTCGCTCCCGGGACAGGTGGAACACTGAAGCTTTCTTT.

The chain carries TRBV28 and TRBJ2-1, with 10 positions matching TRBD1. V dropped 5 bases and J dropped 9; count of bases not matched to a gene: 13. Germline assignment: CDR1 MDHEN and CDR2 SYDVKM. The CDR3 is 16 residues long. The CDR3 is CASSPETGGFFSEQFF. The CDR3 DNA reads TGTGCCAGCAGTCCCGAGACAGGGGGCTTCTTCAGTGAGCAGTTCTTC.